The 4 T cell receptor beta chains in this list originate from one sample, sequenced in a study of cytomegalovirus exposure and HLA in healthy donors. The PCR employed 60 Vbeta primers together with 13 Jbeta primers. The method was immunoSEQ multiplex PCR; TCRdb's version includes in-frame clones alone and lacks a portion of them. The sample holds tens of thousands of clones, 65% to 90% seen once. Sequenced material: PBMCs. These receptors were collected from a man aged 70 or older in good health and CMV-seropositive.

The chain recombines TRBV10-3 with TRBJ2-7; 7 nucleotides match TRBD1. The V segment lost 3 bases and the J segment 4 bases; nucleotides outside the gene matches: 12. The CDR3 contains 16 residues. Germline V gene lookup returns CDR1 ENHRY and CDR2 SYGVKD. CDR3 sequence (DNA): TGTGCCATCAGTGATACCACCACAGGGGCGGCATACGAGCAGTACTTC. It translates to CAISDTTTGAAYEQYF.

This rearrangement joins TRBV7-9 to TRBJ1-4, with TRBD1 matching over 11 bases. Trimming removed 4 bases from V and 5 bases from J; junction bases left unmatched: 3. The germline V gene encodes CDR1 SEHNR and CDR2 FQNEAQ (reference sequence). The CDR3 consists of 15 residues. The DNA of the CDR3 is TGTGCCAGCAGCTCAAGGACAGGGGGCAATGAAAAACTGTTTTTT. Translated, it gives CASSSRTGGNEKLFF.

V gene TRBV5-1 combines with J gene TRBJ2-7, with a weak D call TRBD1 (6 bases). Germline-derived CDR1 and CDR2 are SGHRS and YFSETQ. CDR3 length: 12 amino acids. The germline V and J ends were trimmed by 3 bases and 6 bases, with 10 bases remaining between them. The CDR3, as DNA: TGCGCCAGCAGCTCACAGGGCCTCGAGCAGTACTTC. It is translated as CASSSQGLEQYF. Based on the CDR3 plus reference TRBV5-1 and TRBJ2-7, the full variable domain is KAGVTQTPRYLIKTRGQQVTLSCSPISGHRSVSWYQQTPGQGLQFLFEYFSETQRNKGNFPGRFSGRQFSNSRSEMNVSTLELGDSALYLCASSSQGLEQYFGPGTRLTVT.

This clone was recorded at least ten times. The V gene is TRBV6-5, the J gene TRBJ2-1; D unresolved. Deletions cut 6 bases from V and 8 bases from J, with 17 bases between. This CDR3 comprises 14 residues. Germline assignment: CDR1 MNHEY and CDR2 SVGAGI. CDR3 in DNA: TGTGCCAGCAGGCAGACTGCGCGAGGCGATGAGCAGTTCTTC. Translation: CASRQTARGDEQFF.